A single sample is the source of the 27 T cell receptor beta chains below, sequenced in a study of Ad26.COV2.S vaccination and SARS-CoV-2 variants. Profiled with immunoSEQ multiplex PCR; TCRdb holds only in-frame clones, not every one. This repertoire shows around 450,000 clones, about 91% found once; its top ten account for over 2%. The treatment was: 15 to 20 received Ad26.COV2.S at low or high dose, single or two shots; 5 received placebo; per-sample allocation not given. Sample collection was performed on day 63 after the first vaccine or placebo injection. Here the sequenced sample was peripheral blood, taken in a trial of Ad26.COV2.S vaccine versus placebo. The receptor set was obtained from a person between 18 and 59 years old who received the Ad26.COV2.S COVID-19 vaccine or a placebo.

V usage is TRBV30 and J usage is TRBJ1-2, with TRBD1 matching over 7 bases. The ends lost 3 bases at V and 3 bases at J; junction bases unmatched: 16. This CDR3 is 17 amino acids long. Germline CDR1 reads GTSNPN; CDR2 reads SVGIG (reference sequence). CDR3 sequence reads: CAWRTHTPGQSYYGYTF. CDR3 nucleotide sequence: TGTGCCTGGAGAACTCACACCCCGGGACAGAGCTACTATGGCTACACCTTC.

The chain is built from TRBV7-6 and TRBJ2-5; TRBD2 aligns across 7 bases. Germline V gene data show CDR1 as SGHVS and CDR2 as FNYEAQ. The CDR3 is 15 amino acids. The V segment lost 1 base and the J segment 3 bases; nucleotides outside the gene matches: 5. CDR3 region: CASSLVGGREETQYF. The CDR3 bases are TGTGCCAGCAGCTTAGTTGGCGGGAGAGAAGAGACCCAGTACTTC.

The V call is TRBV4-3, the J call TRBJ1-3; D is undetermined. The CDR3 has 16 residues. Germline assignment: CDR1 LGHNA and CDR2 YSLEER. Deletions cut 4 bases from V and 0 bases from J, with 13 bases between. The CDR3 DNA follows: TGCGCCAGCAGCCCGGTGGACCCACCCTCTGGAAACACCATATATTTT. This translates into CASSPVDPPSGNTIYF.

The chain recombines TRBV4-2 with TRBJ2-3; 12 nucleotides match TRBD2. The V and J ends lost 2 bases and 3 bases, in that order; junction bases with no gene match: 3. The CDR3 has 16 residues. Per germline, CDR1 LGHNA and CDR2 YNFKEQ. In nucleotides, the CDR3 is TGTGCCAGCAGCCAACTAGCGGGGGGGCCGACAGATACGCAGTATTTT. Translated, it gives CASSQLAGGPTDTQYF.

The chain recombines TRBV6-5 with TRBJ1-2; a possible D gene is TRBD1 (5 bases). Germline CDR1 and CDR2: MNHEY and SVGAGI. There are 11 residues in the CDR3. Trimming removed 8 bases from V and 4 bases from J, with 8 bases in between. The CDR3 region has the DNA TGTGCCAGCCTGGGGCCCTATGGCTACACCTTC. Translated, it gives CASLGPYGYTF.

V and J are TRBV14 and TRBJ2-3; D unclear. CDR3 length: 17 residues. V was cut by 0 bases and J by 0 bases, with 13 bases left in between. Germline values: CDR1 SGHDN, CDR2 FVKESK. The chain's CDR3 is CASSQDLDGTSTDTQYF. DNA for the CDR3: TGTGCCAGCAGCCAAGACTTGGACGGAACTAGCACAGATACGCAGTATTTT.

The chain carries TRBV5-4 and TRBJ2-1, with D possibly matching TRBD2 (5 bases). Trimming removed 5 bases from V and 3 bases from J, with 15 bases in between. The CDR3 is made up of 15 amino acids. The V gene's germline CDR1 is SGHNT and CDR2 YYREEE (reference sequence). The CDR3 loop is CASSPSAALYNEQFF. The CDR3 DNA follows: TGTGCCAGCAGTCCCTCAGCGGCCCTCTACAATGAGCAGTTCTTC.

DNA for the CDR3: TGTGCCAGCAGCAAGGGGCGCAAAGGAGGGATGAACACTGAAGCTTTCTTT. Its protein is CASSKGRKGGMNTEAFF. The V gene is TRBV21-1, the J gene TRBJ1-1. TRBV21-1 is termed a pseudogene. This CDR3 spans 17 amino acids.

V is TRBV21-1 and J is TRBJ1-5; TRBD1 is taken as the D call from the table, unchecked against the DNA. TRBV21-1 is given as a pseudogene. The CDR3 extends over 21 amino acids. The CDR3 sequence is CASSKDTVRARGQENHQPQHF. The DNA for the CDR3 is TGTGCCAGCAGCAAAGATACCGTACGGGCCAGGGGCCAGGAAAACCATCAGCCCCAGCATTTT.

This chain joins TRBV5-1 and TRBJ1-2; D might be TRBD1 (6 bases). In germline, CDR1 is SGHRS, CDR2 YFSETQ. The CDR3 runs to 13 residues. V was pared by 5 bases and J by 8 bases, with 16 bases between. The CDR3 sequence: CASSLQGAEGYTF. The CDR3 DNA follows: TGCGCCAGCAGTTTACAGGGTGCGGAGGGCTACACCTTC.

This clone came up a few times. This chain joins TRBV12-3 or TRBV12-4 and TRBJ1-5, with D uncertain. Trimming removed 1 base from V and 7 bases from J, with 8 bases in between. This CDR3 spans 13 amino acids. CDR3: CASSLDRGQPQHF. CDR3 DNA: TGTGCCAGCAGTTTAGACAGAGGGCAGCCCCAGCATTTT.

The chain uses TRBV5-8 and TRBJ2-7, with TRBD2 as a possible D gene (5 bases). Deletions cut 4 bases from V and 6 bases from J, with 14 bases between. Per the germline V gene, CDR1 is SGHTS and CDR2 is YDEGEE. This CDR3 has 13 amino acids. The CDR3 protein is CASSPVREGEQYV. Written as DNA, the CDR3 is TGTGCCAGCAGCCCCGTGAGGGAAGGCGAGCAGTACGTC.

The chain carries TRBV7-3 and TRBJ2-4; perhaps TRBD1 as D (6 bases). CDR1 is SGHTA and CDR2 is FQGTGA in the germline V gene. The CDR3 is made up of 16 amino acids. Trimming took off 4 bases at V and 4 bases at J, with 17 bases between the two ends. The DNA for the CDR3 is TGTGCCAGCAGCTCAGGTTGGGGTCAGGGGAAAAACATTCAGTACTTC. This gives the protein CASSSGWGQGKNIQYF.

The chain carries TRBV14 and TRBJ1-6; tentative D call: TRBD1 (6 bases). The CDR3 is 18 residues long. Trimming left V 0 bases short and J 6 bases short, with 18 bases between. In germline, CDR1 is SGHDN, CDR2 FVKESK. CDR3 residues: CASSQDYIGQGFNSPLHF. In DNA form, the CDR3 reads TGTGCCAGCAGCCAAGATTACATTGGGCAGGGGTTTAATTCACCCCTCCACTTT.

V usage is TRBV6-2 or TRBV6-3 and J usage is TRBJ2-5; 9 bases agree with TRBD1. CDR3 length: 13 amino acids. The junction had 2 bases not matched to a gene; V was cut back by 4 bases and J by 5 bases. Germline-derived CDR1 and CDR2 are MNHEY and SVGEGT. CDR3 sequence reads: CASSWDRVETQYF. In DNA form, the CDR3 reads TGTGCCAGCAGTTGGGACAGGGTTGAGACCCAGTACTTC.

The chain employs TRBV7-6 and TRBJ2-5, with 12 positions matching TRBD2. The CDR3 has 15 amino acids. With V trimmed by 5 bases and J by 5 bases, 6 bases remained unmatched. Germline-derived CDR1 and CDR2 are SGHVS and FNYEAQ. The CDR3 region is CASSPGLAGYETQYF. The CDR3 DNA reads TGTGCCAGCAGCCCAGGACTAGCGGGATACGAGACCCAGTACTTC. The entire variable domain, with the rest obtained from reference TRBV7-6 and TRBJ2-5, is as follows: GAGVSQSPRYKVTKRGQDVALRCDPISGHVSLYWYRQALGQGPEFLTYFNYEAQQDKSGLPNDRFSAERPEGSISTLTIQRTEQRDSAMYRCASSPGLAGYETQYFGPGTRLLVL.

The chain has TRBV9 and TRBJ1-3; 7 positions agree with TRBD1. The CDR3 length is 15 residues. Per the germline V gene, CDR1 is SGDLS and CDR2 is YYNGEE. V shed 4 bases, J shed 3 bases, and the junction held 7 bases outside the gene matches. The CDR3 spells CASSPRRQGGNTIYF. In DNA, the CDR3 is TGTGCCAGCAGCCCCCGCCGACAGGGTGGAAACACCATATATTTT.

The genes are TRBV5-5 and TRBJ1-1; D gene unclear. This CDR3 is built from 14 residues. Germline V gene data show CDR1 as SGHKS and CDR2 as YYEKEE (reference sequence). Trimming took off 2 bases at V and 1 base at J, with 9 bases between the two ends. The chain's CDR3 is CASSFGLANTEAFF. The CDR3 DNA is TGTGCCAGCAGCTTCGGACTCGCGAACACTGAAGCTTTCTTT.

The chain has TRBV3-1 (or the pseudogene TRBV3-2) and TRBJ1-1; D is undetermined. The CDR3 is made up of 12 amino acids. With 5 bases removed from V and 11 bases from J, the gap between germline ends came to 15 bases. Germline CDR1 LGHDT, CDR2 YNNKEL (reference sequence). The DNA of the CDR3 is TGTGCCAGCAGCTCACGACCCCCGTCGGCTTTCTTT. It yields the protein CASSSRPPSAFF.

V is TRBV19 and J is TRBJ2-2; perhaps TRBD2 as D (6 bases). CDR1 is LNHDA and CDR2 is SQIVND in the germline V gene (reference sequence). Trimming took 3 bases from V and 7 from J, leaving 18 bases between them. This CDR3 has 16 amino acids. CDR3 amino acids: CASSIVGGRRGGELFF. In DNA form, the CDR3 reads TGTGCCAGTAGTATTGTGGGGGGTCGCCGTGGCGGGGAGCTGTTTTTT.

This clone was detected a few times. In nucleotides, the CDR3 is TGTGCCAGCAGTACTAGCGGGGTATACGAGCAGTACGTC. Protein: CASSTSGVYEQYV. This chain uses TRBV6-2 or TRBV6-3 with TRBJ2-7; 10 nucleotides match TRBD2. This CDR3 comprises 13 residues. CDR1 and CDR2 from the germline V gene are MNHEY and SVGEGT. V lost 5 bases to trimming and J lost 4 bases; unmatched junction nucleotides: 2.

The CDR3 loop is CASSQERENTEAFF. DNA for the CDR3: TGTGCCAGCAGCCAAGAACGGGAGAACACTGAAGCTTTCTTT. The chain employs TRBV3-1 (or the pseudogene TRBV3-2) and TRBJ1-1, with unresolved D. CDR3 size: 14 residues. With 0 bases removed from V and 1 base from J, the gap between germline ends came to 6 bases. The germline CDR1 and CDR2 sequences are LGHDT and YNNKEL (reference sequence).

The rearrangement links TRBV28 to TRBJ1-5, with a weak D call TRBD1 (5 bases). The CDR3 is 13 residues long. CDR1 is MDHEN and CDR2 is SYDVKM in the germline V gene. Trimming cost V 6 bases and J 11 bases, with 17 bases left between them. This CDR3 reads CASRGTGTGTQHF. In nucleotides, the CDR3 is TGTGCCAGCAGGGGGACCGGCACTGGGACCCAGCATTTT.

The chain uses TRBV5-1 and TRBJ2-5; a weak D match, TRBD1 (6 bases). Trimming removed 0 bases from V and 2 bases from J, with 14 bases in between. Looked up from germline, CDR1 is SGHRS and CDR2 is YFSETQ. The CDR3 runs 16 residues. The CDR3 protein is CASSLGFRTAQETQYF. CDR3 coding DNA: TGCGCCAGCAGCTTGGGATTTCGGACAGCACAAGAGACCCAGTACTTC.

This chain links TRBV27 with TRBJ2-2; 10 nucleotides agree with TRBD2. The germline gives CDR1 MNHEY, CDR2 SMNVEV (reference sequence). The trim removed 1 base at V and 7 bases at J, leaving 24 bases unmatched. The CDR3 loop spans 22 amino acids. CDR3 bases: TGTGCCAGCAGTTTATATTCCCCAGCGGGGGGGCGCGCCTCTTCGTTTTTCGGGGAGCTGTTTTTT. Translated: CASSLYSPAGGRASSFFGELFF.

V gene TRBV5-1 combines with J gene TRBJ2-3, with D possibly TRBD2 on 5 matching bases. Germline loops: CDR1 SGHRS, CDR2 YFSETQ. The CDR3 length is 14 residues. Trimming took 0 bases from V and 3 from J, leaving 8 bases between them. CDR3 coding DNA: TGCGCCAGCAGCTTGGATGCGGGTACAGATACGCAGTATTTT. Translated, it gives CASSLDAGTDTQYF.

The chain links TRBV5-1 to TRBJ1-5; D is perhaps TRBD1 (5 bases). Trimming stripped 1 base from V and 8 bases from J, with 13 bases between. The germline V gene encodes CDR1 SGHRS and CDR2 YFSETQ. The CDR3 spans 14 residues. DNA of the CDR3: TGCGCCAGCAGCTTGTGGGGTGGAGGGGAGCCCCAGCATTTT. It yields the protein CASSLWGGGEPQHF.